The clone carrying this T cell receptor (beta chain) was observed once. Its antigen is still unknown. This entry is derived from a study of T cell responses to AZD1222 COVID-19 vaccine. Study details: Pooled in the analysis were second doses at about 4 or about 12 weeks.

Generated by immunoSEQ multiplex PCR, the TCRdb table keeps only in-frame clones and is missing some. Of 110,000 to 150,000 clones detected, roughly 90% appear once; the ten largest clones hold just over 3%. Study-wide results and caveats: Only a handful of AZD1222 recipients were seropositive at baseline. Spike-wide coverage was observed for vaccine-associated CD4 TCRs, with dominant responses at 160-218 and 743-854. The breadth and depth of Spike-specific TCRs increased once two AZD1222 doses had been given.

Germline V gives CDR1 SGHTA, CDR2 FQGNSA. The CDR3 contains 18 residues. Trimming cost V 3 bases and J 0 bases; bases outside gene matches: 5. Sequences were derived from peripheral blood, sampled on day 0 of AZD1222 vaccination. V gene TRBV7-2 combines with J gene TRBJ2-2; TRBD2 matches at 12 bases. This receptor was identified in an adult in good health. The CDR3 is CASSFLTSGSPNTGELFF. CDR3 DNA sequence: TGTGCCAGCAGCTTTCTGACTAGCGGGAGCCCGAACACCGGGGAGCTGTTTTTT. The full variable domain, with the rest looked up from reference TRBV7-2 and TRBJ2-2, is GAGVSQSPSNKVTEKGKDVELRCDPISGHTALYWYRQSLGQGLEFLIYFQGNSAPDKSGLPSDRFSAERTGGSVSTLTIQRTQQEDSAVYLCASSFLTSGSPNTGELFFGEGSRLTVL.